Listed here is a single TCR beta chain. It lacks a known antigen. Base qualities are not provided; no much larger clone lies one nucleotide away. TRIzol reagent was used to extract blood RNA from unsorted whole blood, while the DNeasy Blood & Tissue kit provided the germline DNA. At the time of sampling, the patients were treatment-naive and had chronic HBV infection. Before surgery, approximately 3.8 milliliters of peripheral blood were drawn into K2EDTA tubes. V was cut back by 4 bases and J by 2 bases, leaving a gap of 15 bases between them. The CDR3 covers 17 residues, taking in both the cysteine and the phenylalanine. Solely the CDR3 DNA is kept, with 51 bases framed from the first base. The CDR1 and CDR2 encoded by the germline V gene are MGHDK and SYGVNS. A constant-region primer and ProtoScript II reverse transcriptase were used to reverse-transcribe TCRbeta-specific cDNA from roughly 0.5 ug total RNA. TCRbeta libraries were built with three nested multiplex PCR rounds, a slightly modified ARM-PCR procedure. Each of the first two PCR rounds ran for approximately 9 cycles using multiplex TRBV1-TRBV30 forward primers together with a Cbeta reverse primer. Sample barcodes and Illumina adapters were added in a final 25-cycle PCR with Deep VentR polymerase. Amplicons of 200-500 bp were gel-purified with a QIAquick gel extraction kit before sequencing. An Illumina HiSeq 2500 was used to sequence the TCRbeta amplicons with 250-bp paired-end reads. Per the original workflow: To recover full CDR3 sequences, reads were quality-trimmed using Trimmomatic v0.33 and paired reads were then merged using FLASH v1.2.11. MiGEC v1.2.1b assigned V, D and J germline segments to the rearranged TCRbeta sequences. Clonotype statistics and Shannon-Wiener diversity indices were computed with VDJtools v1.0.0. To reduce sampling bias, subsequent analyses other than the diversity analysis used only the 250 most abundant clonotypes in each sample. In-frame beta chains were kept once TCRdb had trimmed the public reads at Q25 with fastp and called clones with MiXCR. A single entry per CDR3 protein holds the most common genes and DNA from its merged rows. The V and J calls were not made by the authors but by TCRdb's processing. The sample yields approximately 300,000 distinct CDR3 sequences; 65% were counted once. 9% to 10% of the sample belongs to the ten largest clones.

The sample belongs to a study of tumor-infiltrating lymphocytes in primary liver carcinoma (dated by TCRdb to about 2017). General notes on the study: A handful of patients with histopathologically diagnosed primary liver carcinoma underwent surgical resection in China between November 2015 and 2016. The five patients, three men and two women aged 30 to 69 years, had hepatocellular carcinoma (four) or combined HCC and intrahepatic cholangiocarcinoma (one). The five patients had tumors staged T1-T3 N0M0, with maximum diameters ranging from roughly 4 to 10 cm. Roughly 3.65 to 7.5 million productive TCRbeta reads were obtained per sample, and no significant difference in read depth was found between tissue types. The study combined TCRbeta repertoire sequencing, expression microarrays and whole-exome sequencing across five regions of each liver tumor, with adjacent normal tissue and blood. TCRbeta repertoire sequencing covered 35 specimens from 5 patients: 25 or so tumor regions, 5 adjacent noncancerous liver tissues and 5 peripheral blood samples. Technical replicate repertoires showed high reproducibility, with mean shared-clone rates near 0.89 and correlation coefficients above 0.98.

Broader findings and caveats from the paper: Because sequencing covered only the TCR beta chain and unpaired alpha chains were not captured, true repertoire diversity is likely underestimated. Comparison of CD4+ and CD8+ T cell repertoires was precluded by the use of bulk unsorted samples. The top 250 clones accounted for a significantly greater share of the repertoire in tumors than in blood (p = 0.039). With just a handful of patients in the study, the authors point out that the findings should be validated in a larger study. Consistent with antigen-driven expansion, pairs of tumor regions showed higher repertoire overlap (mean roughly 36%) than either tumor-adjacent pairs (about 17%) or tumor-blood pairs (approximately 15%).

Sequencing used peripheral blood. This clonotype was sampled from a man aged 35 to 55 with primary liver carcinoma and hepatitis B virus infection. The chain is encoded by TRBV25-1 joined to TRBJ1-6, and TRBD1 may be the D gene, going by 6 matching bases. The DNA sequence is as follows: TGTGCCAGCAGTGCCCCGGGACACTTTCCCTATAATTCACCCCTCCACTTT. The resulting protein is CASSAPGHFPYNSPLHF.